Sequencing of this T cell receptor beta chain was carried out in a study of PD-1 blockade in classical Hodgkin lymphoma. Study-level points and caveats: Reports described newly diagnosed patients as having lower baseline TCR diversity than healthy donors.

Per the germline V gene, CDR1 is KGHSH and CDR2 is LQKENI. The V end lost 3 bases, the J end lost 7 bases, and 13 bases lay between the germline ends. The CDR3 is 15 residues long. Produced via immunoSEQ multiplex PCR; TCRdb's table is partial and in-frame only. Here the sample spans about 17,000 clones, 55% to 70% being singletons. In every patient, relapse followed autologous stem cell transplantation, while exposure to brentuximab vedotin differed. For this clone: Its antigen is as yet unknown.

This TCR was sampled from a human donor with classical Hodgkin lymphoma. Source: peripheral blood mononuclear cells (PBMCs), taken before the second cycle of nivolumab. The gene calls are TRBV18 and TRBJ1-6, with D maybe TRBD1 (5 bases). CDR3 amino acids: CASSPSAQGNSPLHF. CDR3 DNA: TGTGCCAGCTCACCTTCCGCGCAGGGCAATTCACCCCTCCACTTT. Full variable domain (remainder filled in from reference TRBV18 and TRBJ1-6): NAGVMQNPRHLVRRRGQEARLRCSPMKGHSHVYWYRQLPEEGLKFMVYLQKENIIDESGMPKERFSAEFPKEGPSILRIQQVVRGDSAAYFCASSPSAQGNSPLHFGNGTRLTVT.